This T cell receptor beta chain was documented in a study of T cell responses to AZD1222 COVID-19 vaccine. General study points: Unmutated regions of variants are reportedly targeted by nearly half of spike-specific TCRs.

As regards this clone: Its target is not known.

Sequenced by immunoSEQ multiplex PCR; TCRdb stores in-frame clones only, minus some. The sample holds about 48,000 clones; roughly 90% are singletons and the top ten take about 5.2%. The CDR3 has 17 amino acids. Trimming removed 0 bases from V and 5 bases from J; junction bases left unmatched: 10. CDR1 and CDR2 (germline): SGHRS, YFSETQ. J is TRBJ2-2 and V is TRBV5-1, with TRBD1 matching over 7 bases. The sequencing used peripheral blood, collected 28 days after the second AZD1222 dose. The TCR was taken from an adult who received the AZD1222 COVID-19 vaccine. The CDR3 is CASSLGALHRGTGELFF. CDR3 DNA sequence: TGCGCCAGCAGCTTGGGGGCCTTGCACAGGGGTACCGGGGAGCTGTTTTTT.